This T cell receptor (beta chain) appears in the sequencing data of a study of OX40 agonist ivuxolimab in advanced cancers. Assay: immunoSEQ multiplex PCR; the TCRdb copy retains only in-frame clones and omits some. The sample lists 65,000 to 80,000 clones, approximately 82% occurring once. This sample comprised CD4+ or CD8+ T cells sorted from blood, obtained in a trial of the OX40 agonist ivuxolimab. The clonotype comes from an adult with an advanced solid tumor such as melanoma, head and neck, liver or kidney cancer.

CDR3 DNA: TGTGCCAGCAGCCCAACAGGGGATCGCTCCTACGAGCAGTACGTC. Amino acid sequence: CASSPTGDRSYEQYV. V gene TRBV5-4 combines with J gene TRBJ2-7; TRBD1 aligns across 7 bases. The germline V gene encodes CDR1 SGHNT and CDR2 YYREEE (reference sequence). The CDR3 is 15 amino acids. Unmatched junction bases numbered 7, after V lost 4 bases and J lost 0 bases.